This T cell receptor beta chain was documented in a study of OX40 agonist ivuxolimab in advanced cancers. Background on the whole study: The costimulatory receptor OX40 (CD134) was targeted by ivuxolimab, a fully human IgG2 agonistic monoclonal antibody. Intravenous ivuxolimab was administered to patients every 2 weeks at six dose levels: 0.01, 0.1, 0.3, 1.5, 3 and 10 mg/kg. Patients were allowed to have had prior anti-PD-1, anti-PD-L1 or anti-CTLA-4 therapy, and around two fifths of the dose-escalation patients had been treated with checkpoint inhibitors. Of the 52 patients in dose escalation, some 20 had hepatocellular carcinoma, some 15 had melanoma, 9 had renal cell carcinoma and 9 had head and neck cancer. The point of sequencing TCRbeta in the periphery was to test whether ivuxolimab changed TCR sequence diversity and drove clonal T-cell expansion. The paper reports the monotherapy dose-escalation portion (N of about 47 patients) of the phase I ivuxolimab trial. The dose-escalation cohort was about 83% male with a mean age of approximately 59 years, ranging from about 23 to 85. Partial responses occurred in three dose-escalation patients: two with cutaneous melanoma and one with hepatocellular carcinoma.

V lost 0 bases and J lost 4 bases, and the count of bases not matched to a germline gene is 13. The CDR3 numbers 18 residues from cysteine through phenylalanine. Only CDR3 DNA is held: 54 bases, read in frame from base 1. The full study reports these points: The antigen specificity of the peripheral T cells that underwent clonal expansion was not determined. In the 0.1-3.0 mg/kg groups, partial responders had among the lowest normalized peripheral clonal expansion, particularly in CD8+ T cells. After ivuxolimab, more expanded clones were found on average in CD8+ T cells than in CD4+ T cells. At doses of 0.1 to 3.0 mg/kg, clonal expansion of both CD4+ and CD8+ T cells in blood was seen between baseline and week 6. Low levels of normalized T-cell clonal expansion were also seen in some nonresponding patients.

The trial excluded patients who had a history of autoimmune disease or who were on systemic immunosuppression. In every dose cohort, peripheral blood was drawn for TCR sequencing at baseline, cycle 4 day 1, and cycle 7 day 1. Samples came from an open-label, multicenter, first-in-human phase I dose-escalation trial of ivuxolimab. Adults with locally advanced or metastatic melanoma, renal cell carcinoma, hepatocellular carcinoma or head and neck squamous cell carcinoma were enrolled in the trial. Before TCR sequencing, CD4+ T cells and CD8+ T cells from peripheral blood were sorted into separate populations. To sequence the TCRbeta CDR3 region, genomic DNA was isolated from the sorted cells. TCRbeta CDR3 regions were sequenced using the immunoSEQ Assay. TCRdb retrieved this table from immuneACCESS and kept in-frame rearrangements only. Not all clones are present; in checked studies, unresolved V genes account for under half, and no reason is known for the remainder. In this sample the table shows over 70,000 clones, 85% to 90% of which occur a single time. In total, the top ten clones hold roughly 0.56% of the sample.

Note on this clone: There is no known antigen for this receptor. Base qualities are not provided; no much larger clone lies one nucleotide away.

The material was CD4+ or CD8+ T cells sorted from blood, obtained in a trial of the OX40 agonist ivuxolimab. This TCR was recovered from an adult with an advanced solid tumor such as melanoma, head and neck, liver or kidney cancer. Here the chain combines TRBV23-1 and TRBJ2-3; 7 bases in the junction line up with TRBD2. TRBV23-1 is an ORF, with its function uncertain. The DNA is as follows: TGCGCCAGCAGTCAATCGGGCCATCGCGGGAGCCCCCCAGATACGCAGTATTTT. Its protein reads: CASSQSGHRGSPPDTQYF.